This T cell receptor beta chain was profiled in a study of early T cells in non-severe SARS-CoV-2 infection. This clonotype was seen ten or more times. CDR3 length equals 15 residues. From germline, CDR1 is DFQATT and CDR2 SNEGSKA (reference sequence). J was trimmed by 1 base and V by 3 bases; bases with no gene match: 6. MiXCR, run by TCRdb on the 5' RACE reads, gives a single entry per CDR3 protein. The data show more than 50,000 distinct CDR3 sequences, over 5% seen once. Sequenced material: whole blood. This sequence was found in an adult who was a healthcare worker with PCR-confirmed SARS-CoV-2 infection or an uninfected control (not recorded which). The rearrangement links TRBV20-1 to TRBJ2-5, with 9 bases fitting TRBD2. The CDR3 DNA is TGCAGTGCTAGTCGGACTAGCGTACCCCAAGAGACCCAGTACTTC. Translated, it gives CSASRTSVPQETQYF.